The clone carrying this TCR beta chain was seen a handful of times. This specimen belongs to a study of identical twins. Germline V gives CDR1 LGHNA, CDR2 YNFKEQ. The CDR3 totals 16 residues. The V gene lost 3 bases and the J gene lost 4 bases, with 18 bases spanning the gap. MiXCR was run by TCRdb on the 5' RACE reads, yielding one entry per CDR3 protein. The repertoire consists of nearly 250,000 distinct CDR3 sequences, with roughly 7% occurring once and the leading ten covering 3% to 4%. The same sample was also used in a study of yellow fever vaccine responses in identical twins. That source reports: Twins reportedly had a vaccine T cell response that seemed partly convergent, partly personalized.

The chain combines TRBV4-2 with TRBJ1-1; D may be TRBD1 (5 bases). The origin of this receptor is a woman aged 18 to 35 in good health. What was sequenced was memory (CD45RO+) T cells sorted from blood. The CDR3 loop is CASSQGGWQGGTEAFF. Here the CDR3 DNA reads TGTGCCAGCAGCCAGGGCGGGTGGCAGGGTGGCACTGAAGCTTTCTTT.